This T cell receptor beta chain was recorded in a study of blood T cell repertoires in COVID-19. Whole-study context: Material from acute and convalescent COVID-19 was sourced from the United States, Italy and Spain. PBMCs, B-cell-depleted T cells, or T cells provided the cDNA or gDNA that made up the material.

V lost 6 bases to trimming and J lost 10 bases, with 13 bases between them. CDR3 length: 12 amino acids. The authors' processing: Amplified reference gene primers provided the basis for estimating nucleated cell counts. Sequenced by immunoSEQ multiplex PCR; TCRdb stores in-frame clones only, minus some. The V and J calls and the clone size are those of that table, but D and trimming were determined from the DNA. Seen here are some 140,000 clones, under 80% observed once, and the top ten hold about an eighth. The rearrangement uses TRBV12-3 or TRBV12-4 and TRBJ2-1; maybe TRBD2 (6 bases). The sample was peripheral blood. The origin of this receptor is an elderly man with acute or convalescent COVID-19. The CDR3 DNA sequence: TGTGCCAGCAGCTCCGGGACTGGGGAGCAGTTCTTC. Translating it yields CASSSGTGEQFF.